The clone carrying this TCR beta chain was seen a handful of times. An approximately 200 ng quantity of DNA, 25,000 to 35,000 T cell genomes, went into the sorted-subset replicate PCRs. Measured with immunoSEQ multiplex PCR; TCRdb has only the in-frame clones, and not every one. Here the sample spans around 2.5 million clones, 90% to 95% being singletons. This record belongs to a study of shared clonotypes between healthy human individuals. Trimming cost V 0 bases and J 3 bases; bases outside gene matches: 2. This CDR3 has 15 residues. Per germline, CDR1 SGDLS and CDR2 YYNGEE. This TCR was sampled from a man aged 18 to 29 in good health. Some clones in this sample may be carry-over from other donors' samples. Input material: naive CD4+ T cells from PBMCs. Subset reported: CD45RA+ positively selected. The chain carries TRBV9 and TRBJ2-1; 8 bases align to TRBD2. CDR3 amino acids: CASSVELADYNEQFF. The CDR3 coding sequence is TGTGCCAGCAGCGTAGAACTAGCGGACTACAATGAGCAGTTCTTC.